This is a list of T cell receptor beta chains from one sample in a study of brain metastases from non-small cell lung cancer. The table came from immunoSEQ multiplex PCR; TCRdb's copy has only in-frame clones and leaves some out. The data show about 2,600 clones, with about 83% seen just once and about 9.3% held by the top ten. Sequenced sample: tumor-adjacent normal tissue. Source of these receptors: a donor older than 35 with non-small cell lung cancer. CDR3s include the opening cysteine and the closing phenylalanine or tryptophan. A D gene is named only where the DNA matches it firmly. Some rows mark clone size as missing; the rest say once, few, many or name a class of expanded clone.

clone_size d_call j_call v_call cdr3_aa cdr3_nt
. . TRBJ1-1 TRBV4-3 CASSQEPMSGEAFF TGCGCCAGCAGCCAAGAACCTATGAGCGGGGAAGCTTTCTTT
. TRBD1 TRBJ2-3 TRBV3-1/TRBV3-2 CASSHRGTDTQYF TGTGCCAGCAGCCACAGGGGGACAGATACGCAGTATTTT
. TRBD1 TRBJ1-5 TRBV19 CASRLRGSVSNQPQHF TGTGCCAGTAGACTCAGGGGGTCAGTTAGCAATCAGCCCCAGCATTTT
once . TRBJ1-2 TRBV2 CASSDGYYGYTF TGTGCCAGCAGTGACGGCTACTATGGCTACACCTTC
. . TRBJ1-4 TRBV19 CASTIGPQLNEKLFF TGTGCCAGTACAATAGGCCCACAGCTTAATGAAAAACTGTTTTTT
. TRBD1 TRBJ1-2 TRBV6-1 CASSDPGQGFPVYGYTF TGTGCCAGCAGTGATCCGGGACAGGGATTTCCCGTCTATGGCTACACCTTC
. TRBD1 TRBJ2-3 TRBV6-1 CASSEQTGGSDTQYF TGTGCCAGCAGTGAACAGACAGGGGGGTCAGATACGCAATATTTT
. . TRBJ1-1 TRBV6-1 CASSENERGETFF TGTGCCAGCAGTGAAAATGAGCGAGGAGAAACTTTCTTT
. . TRBJ1-2 TRBV25-1 CASSEYGVGNYGYTF TGTGCCAGCAGTGAATATGGGGTCGGAAACTATGGCTACACCTTC
. . TRBJ2-4 TRBV5-1 CASSLVPDSPIQYF TGCGCCAGCAGCCTAGTCCCCGACAGTCCAATTCAGTACTTC
. . TRBJ1-6 TRBV24-1 CATSESGLYSPLHF TGTGCCACCAGTGAATCGGGGCTTTATTCACCCCTCCACTTT
. TRBD2 TRBJ2-5 TRBV2 CASSISGGAGETQYF TGTGCCAGCAGTATTAGCGGGGGGGCTGGGGAGACCCAGTACTTC
. . TRBJ2-3 TRBV7-9 CASSFQGRTDTQYF TGTGCCAGCAGCTTCCAGGGAAGGACAGATACGCAGTATTTT
. TRBD2 TRBJ2-5 TRBV19 CASSIGSGGIQETQYF TGTGCCAGTAGTATCGGAAGCGGGGGAATCCAAGAGACCCAGTACTTC
. . TRBJ1-1 TRBV7-2 CASSFGRMNTEAFF TGTGCCAGCAGCTTTGGACGGATGAACACTGAAGCTTTCTTT
. . TRBJ1-1 TRBV11-3 CASSDRLNTEAFF TGTGCCAGCAGCGATAGACTGAACACTGAAGCTTTCTTT
. TRBD1 TRBJ1-2 TRBV27 CASSLEGQGVGGYTF TGTGCCAGCAGTTTAGAGGGACAGGGGGTTGGTGGCTACACCTTC
few . TRBJ1-2 TRBV19 CASSAGDYGYTF TGTGCCAGTAGTGCGGGGGACTATGGCTACACCTTC
. . TRBJ2-4 TRBV5-1 CASSLWAGQNIQYF TGCGCCAGCAGCCTCTGGGCAGGGCAAAACATTCAGTACTTC
once . TRBJ2-1 TRBV5-1 CASSLEQGWGNEQFF TGCGCCAGCAGCTTGGAACAGGGTTGGGGCAATGAGCAGTTCTTC
. TRBD1 TRBJ1-2 TRBV6-5 CASSATRTGKNGYTF TGTGCCAGCAGCGCTACTAGGACAGGGAAGAATGGCTACACCTTC
. . TRBJ2-2 TRBV3-1/TRBV3-2 CASSPYDTGELFF TGTGCTAGCAGTCCTTATGACACCGGGGAGCTGTTTTTT
. . TRBJ2-5 TRBV7-3 CASSPTGLQETQYF TGTGCCAGCAGCCCGACAGGTTTACAAGAGACCCAGTACTTC
. TRBD1 TRBJ1-5 TRBV2 CASSRQGLGNQPQHF TGTGCCAGCAGTCGACAGGGACTAGGCAATCAGCCCCAGCATTTT
. . TRBJ2-7 TRBV7-2 CASSDDLMNYEQYF TGTGCCAGCAGCGACGACTTAATGAACTACGAGCAGTACTTC
. . TRBJ2-3 TRBV7-2 CASSPNFGDTQYF TGTGCCAGCAGTCCGAACTTCGGAGATACGCAGTATTTT